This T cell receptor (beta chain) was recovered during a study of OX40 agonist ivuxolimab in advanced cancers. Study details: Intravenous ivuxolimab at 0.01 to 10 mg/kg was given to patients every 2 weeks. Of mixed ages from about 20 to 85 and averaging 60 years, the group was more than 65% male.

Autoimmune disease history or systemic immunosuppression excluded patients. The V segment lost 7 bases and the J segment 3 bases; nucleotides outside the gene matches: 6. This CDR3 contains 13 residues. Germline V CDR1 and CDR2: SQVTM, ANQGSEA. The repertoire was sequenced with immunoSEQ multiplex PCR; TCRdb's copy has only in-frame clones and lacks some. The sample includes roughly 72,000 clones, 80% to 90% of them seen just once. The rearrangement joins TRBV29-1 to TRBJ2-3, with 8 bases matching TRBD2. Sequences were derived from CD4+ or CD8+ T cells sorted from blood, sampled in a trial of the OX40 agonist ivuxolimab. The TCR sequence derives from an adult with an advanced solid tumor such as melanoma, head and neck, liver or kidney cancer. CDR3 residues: CSGFSGITDTQYF. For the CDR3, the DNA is TGCAGCGGATTTAGCGGGATTACAGATACGCAGTATTTT.